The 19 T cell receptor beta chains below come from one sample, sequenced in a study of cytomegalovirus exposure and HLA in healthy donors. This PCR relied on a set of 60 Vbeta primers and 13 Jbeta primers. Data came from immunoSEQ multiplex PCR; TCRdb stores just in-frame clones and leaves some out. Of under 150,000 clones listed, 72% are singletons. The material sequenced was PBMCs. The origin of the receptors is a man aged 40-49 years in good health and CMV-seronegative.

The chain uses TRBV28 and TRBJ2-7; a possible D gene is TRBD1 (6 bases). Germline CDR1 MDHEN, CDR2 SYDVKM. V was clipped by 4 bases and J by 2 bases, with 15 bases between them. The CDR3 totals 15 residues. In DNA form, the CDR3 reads TGTGCCAGCAGTTCCGCAGGGGATTTCGCCTACGAGCAGTACTTC. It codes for CASSSAGDFAYEQYF.

This chain's CDR3 is CASSSAGISYEQYF. The CDR3 coding sequence is TGTGCCAGCAGCTCAGCCGGGATTTCCTACGAGCAGTACTTC. This chain links TRBV7-2 with TRBJ2-7, with a weak D call TRBD2 (5 bases). Trimming cost V 4 bases and J 1 base, with 11 bases left between them. The germline V gene has CDR1 SGHTA and CDR2 FQGNSA. This CDR3 is 14 amino acids long.

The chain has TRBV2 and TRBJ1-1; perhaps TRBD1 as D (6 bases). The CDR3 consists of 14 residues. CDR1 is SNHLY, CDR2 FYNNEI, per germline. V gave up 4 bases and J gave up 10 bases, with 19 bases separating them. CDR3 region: CASSGGDTLCGAFF. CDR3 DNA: TGTGCCAGCAGTGGAGGGGACACCCTATGTGGAGCTTTCTTT.

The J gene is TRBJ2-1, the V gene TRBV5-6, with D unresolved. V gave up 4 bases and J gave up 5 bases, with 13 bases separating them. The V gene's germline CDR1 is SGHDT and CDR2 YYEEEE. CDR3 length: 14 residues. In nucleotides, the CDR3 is TGTGCCAGCAGCACCGGAGAGCATCACAATGAGCAGTTCTTC. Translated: CASSTGEHHNEQFF.

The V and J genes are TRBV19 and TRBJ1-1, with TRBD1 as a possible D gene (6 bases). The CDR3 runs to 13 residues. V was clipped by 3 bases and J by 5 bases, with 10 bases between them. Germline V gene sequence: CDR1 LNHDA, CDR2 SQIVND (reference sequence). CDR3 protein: CASSIGQRTEAFF. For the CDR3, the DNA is TGTGCCAGTAGTATCGGACAGAGAACTGAAGCTTTCTTT.

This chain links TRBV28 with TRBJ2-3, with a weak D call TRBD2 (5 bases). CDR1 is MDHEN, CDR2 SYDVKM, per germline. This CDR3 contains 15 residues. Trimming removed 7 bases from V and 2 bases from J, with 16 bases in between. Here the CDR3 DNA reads TGTGCCAGCACCTCCCCCGAGGGCTTCACAGATACGCAGTATTTT. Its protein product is CASTSPEGFTDTQYF.

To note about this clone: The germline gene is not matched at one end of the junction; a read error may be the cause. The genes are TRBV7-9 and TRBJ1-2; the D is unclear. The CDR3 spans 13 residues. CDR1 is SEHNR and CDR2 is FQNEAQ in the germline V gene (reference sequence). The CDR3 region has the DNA TGTGCCAGCAGCTTCGAGAAGTACTATGGCTACCCCTTC. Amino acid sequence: CASSFEKYYGYPF.

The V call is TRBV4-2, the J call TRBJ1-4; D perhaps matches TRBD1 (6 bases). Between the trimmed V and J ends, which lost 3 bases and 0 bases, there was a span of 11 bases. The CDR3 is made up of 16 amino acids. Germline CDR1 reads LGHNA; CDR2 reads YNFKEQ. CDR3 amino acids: CASSHQGRATNEKLFF. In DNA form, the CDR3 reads TGTGCCAGCAGCCACCAGGGGAGGGCAACTAATGAAAAACTGTTTTTT.

The CDR3 reads CASSQTQGPLNEQFF. The CDR3 nucleotides are TGCGCCAGCAGCCAAACACAGGGGCCACTGAATGAGCAGTTCTTC. The rearrangement uses TRBV5-1 and TRBJ2-1; 7 bases are shared with TRBD1. Germline trimming cut 4 bases from V and 7 bases from J; bases unmatched to any gene: 11. CDR1 SGHRS and CDR2 YFSETQ come from the germline V gene. The CDR3 runs 15 residues. Full variable domain (remainder filled in from reference TRBV5-1 and TRBJ2-1): KAGVTQTPRYLIKTRGQQVTLSCSPISGHRSVSWYQQTPGQGLQFLFEYFSETQRNKGNFPGRFSGRQFSNSRSEMNVSTLELGDSALYLCASSQTQGPLNEQFFGPGTRLTVL.

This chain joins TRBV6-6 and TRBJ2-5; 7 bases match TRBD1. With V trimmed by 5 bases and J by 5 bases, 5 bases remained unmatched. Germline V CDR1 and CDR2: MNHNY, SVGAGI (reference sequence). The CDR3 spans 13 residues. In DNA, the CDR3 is TGTGCCAGCAGTACAGGGGATGTCGAGACCCAGTACTTC. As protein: CASSTGDVETQYF.

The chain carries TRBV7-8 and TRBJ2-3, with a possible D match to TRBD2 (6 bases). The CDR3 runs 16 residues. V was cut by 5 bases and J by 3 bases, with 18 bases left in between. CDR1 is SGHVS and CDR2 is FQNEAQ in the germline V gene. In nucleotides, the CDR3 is TGTGCCAGCAGCACGAGAGGGCAGGGAGGAACAGATACGCAGTATTTT. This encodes CASSTRGQGGTDTQYF.

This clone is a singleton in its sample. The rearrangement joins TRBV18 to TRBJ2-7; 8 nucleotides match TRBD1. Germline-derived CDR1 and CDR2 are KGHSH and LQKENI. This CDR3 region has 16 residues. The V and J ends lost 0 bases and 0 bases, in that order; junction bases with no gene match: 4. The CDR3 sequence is CASSPPAGGFSYEQYF. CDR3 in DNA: TGTGCCAGCTCACCACCGGCAGGGGGCTTCTCCTACGAGCAGTACTTC.

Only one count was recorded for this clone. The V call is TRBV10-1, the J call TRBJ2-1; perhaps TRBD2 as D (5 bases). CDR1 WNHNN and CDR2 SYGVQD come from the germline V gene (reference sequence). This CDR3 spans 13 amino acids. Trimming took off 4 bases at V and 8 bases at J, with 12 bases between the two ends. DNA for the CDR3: TGCGCCAGCAGTGGGGTAGCGAGGGATGAGCAGTTCTTC. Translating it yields CASSGVARDEQFF.

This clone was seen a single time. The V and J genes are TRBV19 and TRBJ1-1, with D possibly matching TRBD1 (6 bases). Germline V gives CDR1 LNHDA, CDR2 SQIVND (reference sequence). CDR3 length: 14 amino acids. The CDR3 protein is CASHVGGGWTEAFF. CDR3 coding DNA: TGTGCTTCCCACGTAGGCGGGGGCTGGACTGAAGCTTTCTTT.

CDR3 protein: CASSLQGAGGYTF. The CDR3, as DNA: TGTGCCAGCAGTTTACAGGGGGCGGGGGGCTACACCTTC. This sequence joins TRBV27 and TRBJ1-2; 8 positions agree with TRBD1. Germline CDR1 is MNHEY and CDR2 is SMNVEV (reference sequence). This CDR3 contains 13 residues. V was clipped by 2 bases and J by 8 bases; unmatched bases: 4.

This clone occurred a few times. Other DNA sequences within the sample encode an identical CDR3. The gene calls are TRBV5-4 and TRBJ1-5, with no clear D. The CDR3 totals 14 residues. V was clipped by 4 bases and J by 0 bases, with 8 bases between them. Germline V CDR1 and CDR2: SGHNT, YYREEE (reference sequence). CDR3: CASSQTPSNQPQHF. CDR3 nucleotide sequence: TGTGCCAGCAGCCAGACACCTAGCAATCAGCCCCAGCATTTT.

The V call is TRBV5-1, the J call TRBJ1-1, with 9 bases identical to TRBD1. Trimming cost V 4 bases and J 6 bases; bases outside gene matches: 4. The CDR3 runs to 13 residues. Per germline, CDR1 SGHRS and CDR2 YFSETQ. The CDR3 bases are TGCGCCAGCAGCCATCGACAGGGGGCTGAAGCTTTCTTT. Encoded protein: CASSHRQGAEAFF. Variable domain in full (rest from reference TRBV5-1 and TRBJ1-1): KAGVTQTPRYLIKTRGQQVTLSCSPISGHRSVSWYQQTPGQGLQFLFEYFSETQRNKGNFPGRFSGRQFSNSRSEMNVSTLELGDSALYLCASSHRQGAEAFFGQGTRLTVV.

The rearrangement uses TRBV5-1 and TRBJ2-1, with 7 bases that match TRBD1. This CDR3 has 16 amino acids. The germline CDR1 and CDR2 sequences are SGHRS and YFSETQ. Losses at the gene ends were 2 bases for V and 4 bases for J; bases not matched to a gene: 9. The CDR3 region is CASSFARGQEYNEQFF. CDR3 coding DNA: TGCGCCAGCAGCTTTGCTAGAGGACAGGAATACAATGAGCAGTTCTTC.

For the CDR3, the DNA is TGTGCCAGCTCACCACCGGGTGTTAGCGGATACGAGCAGTACTTC. This translates into CASSPPGVSGYEQYF. J is TRBJ2-7 and V is TRBV18; D may be TRBD2 (6 bases). The germline gives CDR1 KGHSH, CDR2 LQKENI. The CDR3 sequence is 15 residues long. V lost 0 bases to trimming and J lost 4 bases, with 13 bases between them.